The 16 T cell receptor beta chains below come from one sample, sequenced in a study of regulatory T cells in long-lasting Graves disease. Arm-PCR of CDR3 regions and iRepertoire HTBI primers were used to build TCR beta libraries. One entry per CDR3 protein, called by TCRdb with MiXCR from the multiplex PCR reads. The sample contains a few hundred thousand distinct CDR3 sequences, around 24% of which appear only once. Time point meaning: persistent/refractory GD, antithyroid drugs over 5 years with positive TRAb. Extracted RNA from PBMCs served as the source of the TCR library. The starting material was peripheral blood mononuclear cells (PBMCs), obtained when the disease was refractory, from a patient treated with antithyroid drugs. Receptors originate from a female donor with Graves disease.

This clonotype was found many times. The V and J genes are TRBV28 and TRBJ1-2, with 7 bases that match TRBD1. CDR3 size: 18 residues. Unmatched junction bases numbered 20, after V lost 6 bases and J lost 4 bases. The V gene's germline CDR1 is MDHEN and CDR2 SYDVKM. The CDR3 protein is CASRTQGISPSPIYGYTF. In DNA, the CDR3 is TGTGCCAGCAGGACACAGGGGATAAGTCCATCCCCTATCTATGGCTACACCTTC.

The chain recombines TRBV7-2 with TRBJ2-7; D possibly corresponds to TRBD1 (5 bases). The CDR3 extends over 13 amino acids. The V end lost 5 bases, the J end lost 4 bases, and 12 bases lay between the germline ends. CDR1 is SGHTA, CDR2 FQGNSA, per germline. The CDR3 DNA follows: TGTGCCAGCAGCACAGGTACCTTTTACGAGCAGTACTTC. Protein sequence: CASSTGTFYEQYF.

This clonotype was counted between two and nine times. The J gene is TRBJ2-2, the V gene TRBV19; D assignment may be TRBD1 or TRBD2 (6 bases each). Germline V CDR1 and CDR2: LNHDA, SQIVND (reference sequence). V gave up 5 bases and J gave up 0 bases, with 10 bases separating them. The CDR3 consists of 15 residues. DNA of the CDR3: TGTGCCAGTAGTTGGGGGGCCGCGAACACCGGGGAGCTGTTTTTT. This codes for CASSWGAANTGELFF.

This clonotype has a handful of counts. The chain links TRBV20-1 to TRBJ1-2; tentatively, D is TRBD1 (6 bases). This CDR3 is 13 amino acids long. The germline CDR1 and CDR2 sequences are DFQATT and SNEGSKA (reference sequence). V lost 3 bases and J lost 3, with 11 bases in between. The CDR3 sequence is CSARPGGDYGYTF. The CDR3 DNA sequence: TGCAGTGCTAGGCCGGGGGGCGACTATGGCTACACCTTC.

This clonotype was seen a handful of times. This sequence joins TRBV19 and TRBJ2-2, with D tentatively TRBD2 (6 bases). This CDR3 region has 19 residues. Germline CDR1 reads LNHDA; CDR2 reads SQIVND (reference sequence). Trimming removed 7 bases at V and 0 bases at J, with 24 bases between. The CDR3 here is CASTDVEGASPANTGELFF. The CDR3 nucleotides are TGTGCCAGTACTGACGTGGAGGGCGCCTCTCCCGCGAACACCGGGGAGCTGTTTTTT.

The rearrangement joins TRBV5-1 to TRBJ2-5; 8 bases map to TRBD1. CDR1 and CDR2 from the germline V gene are SGHRS and YFSETQ. CDR3 length: 14 amino acids. With V trimmed by 5 bases and J by 3 bases, 6 bases remained unmatched. The CDR3 coding sequence is TGCGCCAGCAGTCTGACAGGGGAAGAAGAGACCCAGTACTTC. Amino acid sequence: CASSLTGEEETQYF.

The chain combines TRBV7-9 with TRBJ2-5, with D possibly being TRBD1 or TRBD2 (8 bases each). V lost 4 bases, J lost 2 bases, and 17 bases lay in between. Germline V gene sequence: CDR1 SEHNR, CDR2 FQNEAQ (reference sequence). This CDR3 is 16 amino acids long. DNA of the CDR3: TGTGCCAGCAGCTCGCGGGGGGACAGGCGGCAAGAGACCCAGTACTTC. It encodes CASSSRGDRRQETQYF.

This clonotype was counted many times. V gene TRBV27 combines with J gene TRBJ2-1, with no clear D. Germline CDR1 reads MNHEY; CDR2 reads SMNVEV (reference sequence). The CDR3 has 12 amino acids. Trimming left V 0 bases short and J 6 bases short, with 3 bases between. Here the CDR3 DNA reads TGTGCCAGCAGTTTATCAGGCAATGAGCAGTTCTTC. It yields the protein CASSLSGNEQFF.

The V gene is TRBV29-1, the J gene TRBJ2-2; D is possibly TRBD1 (5 bases). The CDR3 spans 12 residues. The V gene lost 8 bases and the J gene lost 6 bases, with 13 bases spanning the gap. Germline loops: CDR1 SQVTM, CDR2 ANQGSEA. The CDR3 DNA follows: TGCAGCTATACATTAGGGGCCGGGGAGCTGTTTTTT. This translates into CSYTLGAGELFF.

V and J are TRBV6-5 and TRBJ2-6; D gene unclear. The CDR3 consists of 18 residues. Looked up from germline, CDR1 is MNHEY and CDR2 is SVGAGI. V lost 2 bases and J lost 0, with 14 bases in between. DNA for the CDR3: TGTGCCAGCAGTTACGACACAAAACATGGCTCTGGGGCCAACGTCCTGACTTTC. It yields the protein CASSYDTKHGSGANVLTF.

The genes are TRBV6-2 or TRBV6-3 and TRBJ2-7, with a possible D match to TRBD1 (6 bases). Between the trimmed V and J ends, which lost 0 bases and 3 bases, there was a span of 12 bases. CDR3 length equals 15 residues. Germline CDR1 reads MNHEY; CDR2 reads SVGEGT. In nucleotides, the CDR3 is TGTGCCAGCAGTTACTCGGGGGCGTTGTACTACGAGCAGTACTTC. Translating gives CASSYSGALYYEQYF.

Comments on this clonotype: This clone may be a read error of a much larger clone one base away. The rearrangement links TRBV6-2 or TRBV6-3 to TRBJ2-6, with D possibly matching TRBD1 (6 bases). Germline V gives CDR1 MNHEY, CDR2 SVGEGT. There are 15 residues in the CDR3. The CDR3: CASSLGQSGANVPTF. As DNA, the CDR3 is TGTGCCAGCAGCCTCGGACAGTCTGGGGCCAACGTCCCGACTTTC.

There are a few counts of this clonotype. The chain recombines TRBV30 with TRBJ1-5, with D possibly TRBD1 on 6 matching bases. The CDR3 extends over 14 amino acids. Germline CDR1 is GTSNPN and CDR2 is SVGIG (reference sequence). V dropped 5 bases and J dropped 5 bases, with 16 bases sitting between them. The CDR3 DNA reads TGTGCCTGGGGCCACATGGGGGGGCATCAGCCCCAGCATTTT. It specifies CAWGHMGGHQPQHF.

This clonotype has ten or more counts. The rearrangement uses TRBV20-1 and TRBJ2-5; 10 nucleotides agree with TRBD2. The V segment lost 3 bases and the J segment 1 base; nucleotides outside the gene matches: 5. Germline CDR1 reads DFQATT; CDR2 reads SNEGSKA (reference sequence). The CDR3 has 15 amino acids. The CDR3 DNA is TGCAGTGCTAGGGAACTAGCGGGGACCCAAGAGACCCAGTACTTC. Translating gives CSARELAGTQETQYF.

In this sample, this clonotype turned up many times. The V and J genes are TRBV12-3 or TRBV12-4 and TRBJ1-5, with D perhaps matching TRBD1 (5 bases). The V gene lost 3 bases and the J gene lost 0 bases, with 21 bases spanning the gap. The CDR3 extends over 19 amino acids. The CDR3 DNA follows: TGTGCCAGCAGTTTTAAAGGGGTGCTCAATATGGTTAGCAATCAGCCCCAGCATTTT. Translation gives CASSFKGVLNMVSNQPQHF.

This clonotype was observed a handful of times. The chain couples TRBV5-1 to TRBJ1-2; D perhaps matches TRBD1 (5 bases). This CDR3 comprises 18 residues. Germline values: CDR1 SGHRS, CDR2 YFSETQ. The V and J ends lost 3 bases and 0 bases respectively, with 21 bases between them. CDR3 protein: CASSYDDLGGSANYGYTF. CDR3 DNA sequence: TGCGCCAGCAGCTACGACGACCTGGGGGGATCAGCTAACTATGGCTACACCTTC.